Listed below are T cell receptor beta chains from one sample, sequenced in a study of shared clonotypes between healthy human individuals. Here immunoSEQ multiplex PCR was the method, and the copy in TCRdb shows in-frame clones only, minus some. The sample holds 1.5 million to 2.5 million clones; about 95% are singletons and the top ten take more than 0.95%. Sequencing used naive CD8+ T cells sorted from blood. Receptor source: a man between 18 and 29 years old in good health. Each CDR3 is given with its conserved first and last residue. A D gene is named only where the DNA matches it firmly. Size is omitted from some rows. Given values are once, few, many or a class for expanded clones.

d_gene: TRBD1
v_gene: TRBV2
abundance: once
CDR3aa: CASSGWDRGDTGELFF

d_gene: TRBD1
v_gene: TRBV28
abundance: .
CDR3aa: CASSLSATGGIQPQHF

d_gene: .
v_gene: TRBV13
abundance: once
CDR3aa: CASSLSPGTSYGYTF

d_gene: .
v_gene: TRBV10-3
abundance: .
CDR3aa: CAISELGGSYEQYF

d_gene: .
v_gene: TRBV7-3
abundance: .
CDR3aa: CASSADGQPATEAFF

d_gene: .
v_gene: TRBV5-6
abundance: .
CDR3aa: CASSFDGQETQYF

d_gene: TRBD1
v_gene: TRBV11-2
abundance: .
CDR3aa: CASSAWDRETDTQYF

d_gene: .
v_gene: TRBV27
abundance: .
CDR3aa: CASSLSIVQAKTPYNEQFF

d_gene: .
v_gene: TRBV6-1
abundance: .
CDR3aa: CASSLTSSYEQYF

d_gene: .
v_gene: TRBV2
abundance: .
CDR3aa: CASSGGDEKLFF

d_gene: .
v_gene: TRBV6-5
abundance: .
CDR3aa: CASSYSSGGPNNEQFF

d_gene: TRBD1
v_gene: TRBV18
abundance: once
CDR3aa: CASSPPLTGGTMDTEAFF

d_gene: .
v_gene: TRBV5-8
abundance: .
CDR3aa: CASSFSGGITEAFF

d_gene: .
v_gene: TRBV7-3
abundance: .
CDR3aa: CASSWYFGETQYF

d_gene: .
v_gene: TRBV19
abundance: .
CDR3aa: CASSRDSSSTQHF

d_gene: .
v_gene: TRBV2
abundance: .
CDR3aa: CASRGNKGRMTSAEAFF

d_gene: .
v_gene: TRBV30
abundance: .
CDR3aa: CALDNSATNEKLFF

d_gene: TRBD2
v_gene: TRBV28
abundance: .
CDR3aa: CASKASGLAWTDTQYF

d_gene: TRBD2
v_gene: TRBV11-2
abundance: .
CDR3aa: CASSLMLPGLVVTEQFF

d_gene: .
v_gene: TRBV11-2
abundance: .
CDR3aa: CASSFAEGTEAFF

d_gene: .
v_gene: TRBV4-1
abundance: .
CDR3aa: CASSQGSGVYNEQFF

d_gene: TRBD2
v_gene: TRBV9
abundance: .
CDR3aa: CASSELAGSDEQYF

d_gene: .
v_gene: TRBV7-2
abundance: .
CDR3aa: CASSLLSVNTEAFF

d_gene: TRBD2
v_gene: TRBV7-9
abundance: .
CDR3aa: CASSQAGGNTGELFF

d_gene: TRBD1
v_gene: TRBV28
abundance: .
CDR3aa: CASSLTGQGTGEQYF

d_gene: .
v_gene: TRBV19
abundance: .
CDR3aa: CASSIEGVVTGELFF

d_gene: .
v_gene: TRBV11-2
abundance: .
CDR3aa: CASSFTGVLDTEAFF

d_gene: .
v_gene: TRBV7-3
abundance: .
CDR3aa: CASSWRRQYGEQYF

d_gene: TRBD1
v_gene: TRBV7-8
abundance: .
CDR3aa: CASSYPGQASGANVLTF

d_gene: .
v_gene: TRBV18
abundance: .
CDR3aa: CASSHEDGQPVYTF

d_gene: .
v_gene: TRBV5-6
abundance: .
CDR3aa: CASRYMTGTNEQFF

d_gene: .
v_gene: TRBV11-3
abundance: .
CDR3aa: CASSSGRNTGELFF

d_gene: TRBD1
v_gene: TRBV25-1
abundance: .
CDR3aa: CASSDRGYYGYTF

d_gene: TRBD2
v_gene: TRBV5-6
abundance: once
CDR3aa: CASSFGTSNYEQYF

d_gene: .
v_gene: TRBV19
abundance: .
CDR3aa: CASSIRDGDQPQHF

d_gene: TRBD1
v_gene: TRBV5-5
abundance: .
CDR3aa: CASSGTGVIYEQYF

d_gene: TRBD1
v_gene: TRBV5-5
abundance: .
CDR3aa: CASSPDRGNSPLHF

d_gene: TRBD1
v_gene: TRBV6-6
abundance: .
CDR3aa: CASSRPGQAEETQYF

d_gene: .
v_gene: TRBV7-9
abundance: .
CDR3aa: CASSLALAEPNYGYTF

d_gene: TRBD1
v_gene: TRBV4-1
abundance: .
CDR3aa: CASSQQGQGDGEQYF

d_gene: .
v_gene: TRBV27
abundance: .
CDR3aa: CASSLIGTTLSEQYF

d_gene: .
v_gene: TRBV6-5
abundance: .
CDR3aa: CASSYSWINYGYTF

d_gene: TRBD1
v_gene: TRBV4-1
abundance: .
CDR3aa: CASSQTEGAGQPQHF

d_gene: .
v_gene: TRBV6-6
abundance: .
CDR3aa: CASSKVETQYF

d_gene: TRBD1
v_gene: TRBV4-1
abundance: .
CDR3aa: CASSPLTGGTYGYTF

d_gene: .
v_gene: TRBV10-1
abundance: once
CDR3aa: CASSEWGRTDTQYF

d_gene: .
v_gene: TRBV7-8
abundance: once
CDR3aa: CASSLGPKIEQFF

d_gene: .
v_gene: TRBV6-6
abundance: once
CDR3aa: CASSPRSGEQFF

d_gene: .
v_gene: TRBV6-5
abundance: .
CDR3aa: CASSYAASSYEQYF

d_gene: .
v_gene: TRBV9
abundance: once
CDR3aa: CASSSTNTGELFF